These T cell receptor beta chains were read from a single sample in a study of molecular identifiers for immune sequencing clone quantification. Each CDR3 protein is one row after TCRdb ran MiXCR on the PCR reads. The table records 400,000 to 600,000 distinct CDR3 sequences, around 25% of them present only once. The sequencing input was naive CD8+ T cells from blood, with Jurkat cell RNA spiked in. The source of these receptors is a human donor in good health. Some libraries in this study had Jurkat cell RNA spiked in. The CDR3 runs from the conserved cysteine through the conserved F or W. Fields, in order: J gene, V gene, D gene, clone size, CDR3 protein, CDR3 DNA. D genes are given only for firm matches. Clone size appears in some rows only: once, few, many, or a class for an expanded clone.

>TRBJ2-7|TRBV2|-|-
CASSEGPGEAYEQYF
TGTGCCAGCAGTGAAGGGCCAGGGGAGGCCTACGAGCAGTACTTC
>TRBJ2-1|TRBV11-2|-|few
CASSLRSGTLGVHEQFF
TGTGCCAGCAGCTTACGCTCCGGGACCCTGGGGGTACATGAGCAGTTCTTC
>TRBJ1-5|TRBV19|TRBD1|many
CASSIATGGAGQPQHF
TGTGCCAGTAGTATCGCTACAGGGGGCGCGGGTCAGCCCCAGCATTTT
>TRBJ1-5|TRBV19|TRBD1|-
CASRITGGLVVQPQHF
TGTGCCAGTAGAATTACAGGGGGGCTAGTGGTTCAGCCCCAGCATTTT
>TRBJ2-3|TRBV7-3|TRBD1|-
CASSSRQGGTDTQYF
TGTGCCAGCAGCTCCCGACAGGGGGGCACAGATACGCAGTATTTT
>TRBJ1-5|TRBV20-1|-|-
CSARPFDTGSNQPQHF
TGCAGTGCTAGACCTTTCGACACGGGTAGCAATCAGCCCCAGCATTTT
>TRBJ2-3|TRBV9|-|-
CASSVVAGAADTQYF
TGTGCCAGCAGCGTAGTGGCGGGGGCCGCAGATACGCAGTATTTT
>TRBJ2-7|TRBV14|TRBD2|few
CASSQAPIAGGYEQYF
TGTGCCAGCAGCCAAGCGCCGATAGCGGGAGGGTACGAGCAGTACTTC
>TRBJ2-3|TRBV19|-|-
CASSQQGNTDTQYF
TGTGCCAGTAGTCAACAGGGTAACACAGATACGCAGTATTTT
>TRBJ1-3|TRBV6-5|-|few
CASTAIAENTIYF
TGTGCCAGCACCGCAATCGCGGAAAACACCATATATTTT
>TRBJ2-7|TRBV12-3/TRBV12-4|-|few
CASTSGTPLGEQYF
TGTGCCAGCACCTCCGGGACACCTCTCGGGGAGCAGTACTTC
>TRBJ1-1|TRBV9|-|few
CASSHDRIPGTEAFF
TGTGCCAGCAGCCACGACAGGATTCCCGGCACTGAAGCTTTCTTT
>TRBJ2-7|TRBV20-1|-|-
CSAEGIGSEQYF
TGCAGTGCCGAGGGGATAGGTTCCGAGCAGTACTTC
>TRBJ1-5|TRBV28|TRBD1|many
CASSLTGGLGQPQHF
TGTGCCAGCAGTCTAACAGGGGGACTGGGTCAGCCCCAGCATTTT
>TRBJ1-2|TRBV27|TRBD1|-
CASSWTGNPEYYGFTF
TGTGCCAGCAGTTGGACAGGGAATCCGGAATACTATGGCTTCACCTTC
>TRBJ1-3|TRBV5-1|TRBD1|many
CASSLEGASGNTIYF
TGCGCCAGCAGCTTGGAGGGGGCCTCTGGAAACACCATATATTTT
>TRBJ2-3|TRBV2|TRBD2|many
CASSFLAGEVPDTQYF
TGTGCCAGCAGTTTTTTAGCGGGAGAGGTCCCAGATACGCAGTATTTT
>TRBJ2-7|TRBV7-9|-|few
CASSPGRVDSSYEQYF
TGTGCCAGCAGCCCTGGGCGGGTGGACAGCTCCTACGAGCAGTACTTC
>TRBJ1-2|TRBV19|-|-
CASSMLVPAPYGYPF
TGTGCCAGTAGTATGTTGGTCCCGGCCCCCTATGGCTACCCCTTC
>TRBJ2-4|TRBV11-2|TRBD2|-
CASSWTGTSSDIQYF
TGTGCCAGCAGCTGGACCGGGACTAGCTCCGATATTCAGTACTTC
>TRBJ2-7|TRBV10-2|-|-
CASSESRLGEQYF
TGCGCCAGCAGTGAGTCCAGGTTAGGCGAGCAGTACTTC
>TRBJ2-3|TRBV20-1|-|-
CSADGPGHDTDTQYF
TGCAGTGCTGACGGGCCTGGTCATGACACAGATACGCAGTATTTT
>TRBJ1-2|TRBV6-6|TRBD1|few
CASRDRAGEDYGYTF
TGTGCCAGCAGGGACAGGGCGGGAGAGGACTATGGCTACACCTTC
>TRBJ2-7|TRBV6-2/TRBV6-3|TRBD1|-
CASRYSIFGTVYEQYF
TGTGCCAGCAGATACTCGATATTCGGGACAGTTTACGAGCAGTACTTC
>TRBJ2-3|TRBV13|TRBD1|-
CANSLPEGQVLSADTQYF
TGTGCCAACAGCTTACCCGAGGGACAGGTACTAAGCGCAGATACGCAGTATTTT
>TRBJ2-3|TRBV7-9|TRBD2|-
CASSLISGYADTQYF
TGTGCCAGCAGCCTAATTAGCGGGTACGCAGATACGCAGTATTTT
>TRBJ2-1|TRBV27|-|-
CASSLVGGASNEQFF
TGTGCCAGCAGTTTAGTGGGAGGCGCGAGCAATGAGCAGTTCTTC
>TRBJ2-7|TRBV30|-|few
CAWSVGLDYEQYF
TGTGCCTGGAGTGTGGGCCTCGACTACGAGCAGTACTTC
>TRBJ2-3|TRBV7-9|-|many
CASSSRSYRGDTQYF
TGTGCCAGCAGCTCCCGCTCCTATCGCGGGGATACGCAGTATTTT
>TRBJ2-7|TRBV20-1|TRBD1|-
CSAIYGFRGSEQYF
TGCAGTGCTATTTACGGCTTCAGGGGGTCCGAGCAGTACTTC
>TRBJ2-3|TRBV27|-|-
CASSLSLAVSTDTQYF
TGTGCCAGCAGTTTATCGCTGGCTGTTAGCACAGATACGCAGTATTTT
>TRBJ2-5|TRBV9|-|few
CASSGQQAPLQTQYF
TGTGCCAGCAGCGGTCAACAGGCGCCTCTCCAGACCCAGTACTTC
>TRBJ1-1|TRBV5-8|-|few
CASSSADMNTEAFF
TGTGCCAGCAGCTCAGCCGACATGAACACTGAAGCTTTCTTT
>TRBJ2-4|TRBV18|-|-
CASSPSGRQFLAKNIQYF
TGTGCCAGCTCACCGTCAGGGCGGCAGTTCCTAGCCAAAAACATTCAGTACTTC
>TRBJ2-7|TRBV20-1|-|many
CSARVDGSSYEQYF
TGCAGTGCTAGAGTGGACGGAAGCTCCTACGAGCAGTACTTC
>TRBJ2-1|TRBV6-2/TRBV6-3|TRBD2|few
CASSPAREGLSYNEQFF
TGTGCCAGTTCCCCGGCCAGGGAGGGCCTGTCCTACAATGAGCAGTTCTTC
>TRBJ1-5|TRBV19|-|many
CASSTTGYGQPQHF
TGTGCCAGTAGTACTACAGGGTATGGTCAGCCCCAGCATTTT
>TRBJ2-3|TRBV9|TRBD2|-
CASGPRGGDGDTQYF
TGTGCCAGCGGCCCCCGGGGGGGCGATGGAGATACGCAGTATTTT
>TRBJ2-1|TRBV20-1|TRBD2|few
CSGTSGSGYNEQFF
TGCAGTGGGACTAGCGGGAGTGGGTACAATGAGCAGTTCTTC
>TRBJ2-7|TRBV2|-|-
CASSESQGTYEQYF
TGTGCCAGCAGTGAAAGTCAGGGCACCTACGAGCAGTACTTC
>TRBJ1-2|TRBV5-1|-|few
CASSLGQLSPYGYTF
TGCGCCAGCAGCTTGGGACAGCTAAGCCCCTATGGCTACACCTTC
>TRBJ1-6|TRBV7-6|TRBD1|few
CASSPDRNSPLHF
TGTGCCAGCAGCCCGGACAGGAATTCACCCCTCCACTTT
>TRBJ2-7|TRBV4-3|-|-
CASSQVQGGPYRSYEQYF
TGCGCCAGCAGCCAAGTTCAGGGGGGACCGTACCGCTCCTACGAGCAGTACTTC
>TRBJ2-5|TRBV27|TRBD1|few
CASSDGQGAWETQYF
TGTGCCAGCAGCGACGGACAGGGGGCTTGGGAGACCCAGTACTTC
>TRBJ2-7|TRBV7-9|-|few
CASSLVGGRDSYEQYF
TGTGCCAGCAGCTTAGTGGGGGGTAGGGACTCCTACGAGCAGTACTTC
>TRBJ2-1|TRBV4-3|-|-
CASSQDLLGAANEQFF
TGCGCCAGCAGCCAAGATCTATTGGGGGCCGCGAATGAGCAGTTCTTC
>TRBJ2-3|TRBV4-3|-|-
CASSQDFTMPDTQYF
TGCGCCAGCAGCCAAGATTTTACGATGCCAGATACGCAGTATTTT